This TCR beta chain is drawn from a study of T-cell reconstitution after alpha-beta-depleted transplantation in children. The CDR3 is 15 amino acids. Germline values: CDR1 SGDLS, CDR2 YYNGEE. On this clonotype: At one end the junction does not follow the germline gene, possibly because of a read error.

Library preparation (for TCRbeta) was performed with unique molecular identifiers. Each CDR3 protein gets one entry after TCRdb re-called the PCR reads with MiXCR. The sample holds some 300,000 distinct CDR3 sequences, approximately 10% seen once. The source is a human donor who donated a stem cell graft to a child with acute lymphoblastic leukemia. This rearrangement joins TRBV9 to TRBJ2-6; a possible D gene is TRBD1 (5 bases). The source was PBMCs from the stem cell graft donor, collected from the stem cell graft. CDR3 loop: CASSGSFSGANGLTF. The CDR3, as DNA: TGTGCCAGCAGCGGGTCCTTCTCTGGGGCCAACGGCCTGACTTTC.